Listed below are T cell receptor beta chains from one sample, sequenced in a study of T cell responses to AZD1222 COVID-19 vaccine. Profiled with immunoSEQ multiplex PCR; TCRdb holds only in-frame clones, not every one. Found here are about 92,000 clones, approximately 91% of them singletons; the top ten hold 20% to 25%. Sequences were derived from peripheral blood, sampled on day 0 of AZD1222 vaccination. Receptors originate from an adult in good health. Both conserved end residues are part of each CDR3. A D gene is named only where the DNA matches it firmly.

.,TRBJ2-7,15,TRBV5-4,CASSLNKGGSYEQYF
.,TRBJ2-7,16,TRBV28,CASSSPSGASSYEQYF
.,TRBJ1-1,13,TRBV3-1/TRBV3-2,CASSLGGNTEAFF
.,TRBJ1-5,19,TRBV4-3,CASSQDYWGAGQGFQPQHF
.,TRBJ1-1,13,TRBV10-3,CAISSDPNTEAFF
TRBD1,TRBJ1-4,13,TRBV28,CASSKTGAEKLFF
TRBD1,TRBJ2-2,15,TRBV19,CASKPGTERTGELFF
TRBD1,TRBJ1-2,13,TRBV6-5,CASSPPGGNGYTF
.,TRBJ2-3,13,TRBV7-2,CASSLSFTDTQYF
.,TRBJ1-4,16,TRBV4-2,CASSQGVAGQNEKLFF
.,TRBJ1-5,14,TRBV11-2,CASSDRDENQPQHF
.,TRBJ1-1,13,TRBV6-4,CASGERKGSKAFF
.,TRBJ1-5,12,TRBV5-1,CASSLYGQPQHF
.,TRBJ1-5,15,TRBV12-5,CASGLGQTSNQPQHF
TRBD1,TRBJ2-1,14,TRBV4-3,CASSLGQAYNEQFF
.,TRBJ1-5,15,TRBV4-1,CASSQGARPNQPQHF
.,TRBJ1-4,15,TRBV7-2,CASRRGFSTNEKLFF
.,TRBJ2-5,16,TRBV28,CASSFPYSGLGGTQYF
.,TRBJ2-1,17,TRBV27,CASSLSTQGRNRNEQFF
.,TRBJ1-1,14,TRBV14,CASSPRGGNTEAFF
.,TRBJ2-5,14,TRBV7-9,CAIAPGGFEETQYF
TRBD1,TRBJ1-2,14,TRBV27,CASSFQGQGSGYTF
.,TRBJ2-3,16,TRBV4-3,CASSQDLGIRADTQYF
TRBD2,TRBJ2-1,16,TRBV6-2/TRBV6-3,CASSYSSGGPNNEQFF
TRBD1,TRBJ1-4,17,TRBV4-3,CASSHGVGGTGGEKLFF
.,TRBJ1-6,13,TRBV2,CASSEGQSSPLHF
.,TRBJ1-6,15,TRBV6-5,CASTELGIGNSPLHF
.,TRBJ1-4,16,TRBV19,CASRPGIIATNEKLFF
.,TRBJ2-7,11,TRBV3-1/TRBV3-2,CASSYSYEQYF
.,TRBJ1-5,17,TRBV5-8,CASSLLPGALSNQPQHF
.,TRBJ2-5,14,TRBV4-3,CASSQGVRLNTQYF